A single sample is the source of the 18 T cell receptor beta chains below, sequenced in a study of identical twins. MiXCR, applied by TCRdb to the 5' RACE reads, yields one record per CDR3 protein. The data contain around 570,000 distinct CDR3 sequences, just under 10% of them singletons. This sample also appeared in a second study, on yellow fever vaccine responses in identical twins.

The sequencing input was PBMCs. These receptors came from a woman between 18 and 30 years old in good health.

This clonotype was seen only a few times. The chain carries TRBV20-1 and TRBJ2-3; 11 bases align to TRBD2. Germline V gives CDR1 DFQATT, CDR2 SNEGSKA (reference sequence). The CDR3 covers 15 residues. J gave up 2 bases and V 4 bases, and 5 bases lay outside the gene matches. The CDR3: CSAKKLAGDTDTQYF. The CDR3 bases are TGCAGTGCTAAAAAACTAGCGGGGGACACAGATACGCAGTATTTT.

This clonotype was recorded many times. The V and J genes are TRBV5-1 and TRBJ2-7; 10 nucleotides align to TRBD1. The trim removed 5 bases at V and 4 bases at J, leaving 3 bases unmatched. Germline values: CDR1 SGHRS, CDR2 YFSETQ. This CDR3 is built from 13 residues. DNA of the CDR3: TGCGCCAGCAGAAAGGGACAGGGGTACGAGCAGTACTTC. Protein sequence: CASRKGQGYEQYF.

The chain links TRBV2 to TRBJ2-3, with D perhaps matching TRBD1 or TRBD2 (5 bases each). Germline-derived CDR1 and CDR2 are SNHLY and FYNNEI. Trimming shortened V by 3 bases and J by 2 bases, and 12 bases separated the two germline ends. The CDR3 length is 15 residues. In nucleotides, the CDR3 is TGTGCCAGCAGTGAGAGAGGGGCCCTCACAGATACGCAGTATTTT. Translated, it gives CASSERGALTDTQYF.

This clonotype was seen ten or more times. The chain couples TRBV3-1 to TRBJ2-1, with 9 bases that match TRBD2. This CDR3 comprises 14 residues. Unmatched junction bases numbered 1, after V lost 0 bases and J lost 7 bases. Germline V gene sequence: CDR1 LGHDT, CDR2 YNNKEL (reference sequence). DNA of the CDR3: TGTGCCAGCAGCCAAGAGCTAGCGGGAAATGAGCAGTTCTTC. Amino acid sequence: CASSQELAGNEQFF.

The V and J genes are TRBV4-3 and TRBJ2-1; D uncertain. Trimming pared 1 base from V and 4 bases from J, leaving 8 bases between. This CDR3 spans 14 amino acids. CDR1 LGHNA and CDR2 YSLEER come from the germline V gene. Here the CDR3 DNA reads TGCGCCAGCAGCCAAGCGTTGCCTTACAATGAGCAGTTCTTC. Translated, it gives CASSQALPYNEQFF.

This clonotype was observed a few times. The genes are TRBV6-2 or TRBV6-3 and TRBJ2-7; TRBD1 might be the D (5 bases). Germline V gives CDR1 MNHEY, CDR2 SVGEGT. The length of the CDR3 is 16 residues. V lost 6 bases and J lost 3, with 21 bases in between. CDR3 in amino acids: CASSPGARNTFYEQYF. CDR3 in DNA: TGTGCCAGCAGCCCTGGGGCTCGGAATACGTTCTACGAGCAGTACTTC.

The CDR3 region has the DNA TGCAGTGCTAGGGACAGGGGAAAAGAGACCCAGTACTTC. The encoded protein is CSARDRGKETQYF. V gene TRBV20-1 combines with J gene TRBJ2-5, with 9 bases that match TRBD1. V dropped 3 bases and J dropped 3; count of bases not matched to a gene: 2. The germline CDR1 and CDR2 sequences are DFQATT and SNEGSKA (reference sequence). CDR3 length: 13 amino acids.

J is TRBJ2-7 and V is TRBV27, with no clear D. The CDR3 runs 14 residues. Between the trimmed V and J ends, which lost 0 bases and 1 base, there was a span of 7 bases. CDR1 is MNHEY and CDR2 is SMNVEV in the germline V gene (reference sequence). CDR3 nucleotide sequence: TGTGCCAGCAGTTTATCGGACGGGTCCTACGAGCAGTACTTC. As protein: CASSLSDGSYEQYF.

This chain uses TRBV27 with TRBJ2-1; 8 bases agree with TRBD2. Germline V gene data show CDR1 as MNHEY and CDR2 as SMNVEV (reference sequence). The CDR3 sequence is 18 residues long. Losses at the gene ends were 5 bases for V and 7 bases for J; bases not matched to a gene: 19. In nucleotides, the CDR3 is TGTGCCAGCAGTGATCGGACTAGCCGGAGTATAGGGTCGAATGAGCAGTTCTTC. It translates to CASSDRTSRSIGSNEQFF.

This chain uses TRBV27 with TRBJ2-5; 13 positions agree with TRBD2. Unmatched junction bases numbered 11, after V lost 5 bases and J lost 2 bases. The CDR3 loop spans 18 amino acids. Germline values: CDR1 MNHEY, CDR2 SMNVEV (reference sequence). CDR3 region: CASSALAGGPVNQETQYF. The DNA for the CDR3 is TGTGCCAGCAGTGCACTAGCGGGAGGGCCCGTCAATCAAGAGACCCAGTACTTC.

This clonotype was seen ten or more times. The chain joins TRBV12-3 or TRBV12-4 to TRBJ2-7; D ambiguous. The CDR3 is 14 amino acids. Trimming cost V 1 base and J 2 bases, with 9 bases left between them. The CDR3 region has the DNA TGTGCCAGCAGTTTAGGAGCCATCACCTACGAGCAGTACTTC. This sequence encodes CASSLGAITYEQYF.

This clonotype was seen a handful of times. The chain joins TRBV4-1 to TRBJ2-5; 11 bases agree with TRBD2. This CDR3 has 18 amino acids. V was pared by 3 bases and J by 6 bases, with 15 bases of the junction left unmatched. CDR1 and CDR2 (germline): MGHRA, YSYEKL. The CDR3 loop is CASSHGETSGRAGKTQYF. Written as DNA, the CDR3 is TGCGCCAGCAGCCATGGGGAAACTAGCGGGAGAGCCGGGAAGACCCAGTACTTC.

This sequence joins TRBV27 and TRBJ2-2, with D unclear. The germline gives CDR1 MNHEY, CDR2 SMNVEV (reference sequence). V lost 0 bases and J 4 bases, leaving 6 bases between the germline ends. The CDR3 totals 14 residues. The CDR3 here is CASSLSVGTGELFF. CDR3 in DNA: TGTGCCAGCAGTTTATCGGTCGGCACCGGGGAGCTGTTTTTT.

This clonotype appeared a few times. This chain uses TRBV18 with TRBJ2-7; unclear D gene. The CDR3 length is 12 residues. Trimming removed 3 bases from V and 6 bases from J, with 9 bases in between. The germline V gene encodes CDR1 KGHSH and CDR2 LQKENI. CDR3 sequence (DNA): TGTGCCAGCTCACCCCAGGACCTCGAGCAGTACTTC. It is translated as CASSPQDLEQYF. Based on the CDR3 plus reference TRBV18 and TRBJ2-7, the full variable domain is NAGVMQNPRHLVRRRGQEARLRCSPMKGHSHVYWYRQLPEEGLKFMVYLQKENIIDESGMPKERFSAEFPKEGPSILRIQQVVRGDSAAYFCASSPQDLEQYFGPGTRLTVT.

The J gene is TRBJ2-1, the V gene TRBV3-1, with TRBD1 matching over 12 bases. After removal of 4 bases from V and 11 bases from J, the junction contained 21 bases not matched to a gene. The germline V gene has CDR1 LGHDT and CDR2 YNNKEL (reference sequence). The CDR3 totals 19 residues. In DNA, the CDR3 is TGTGCCAGCAGCCCCTTACCGGGACAGGGGGCGAGGGGGGGGAATCAGCAGTTCTTC. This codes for CASSPLPGQGARGGNQQFF.

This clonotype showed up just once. CDR3 bases: TGTGCCAGCAGACCTCAGGACAGGCTGGGCACTGAAGCTTTCTTT. It specifies CASRPQDRLGTEAFF. This chain uses TRBV6-2 or TRBV6-3 with TRBJ1-1; 7 bases map to TRBD1. This CDR3 is 15 amino acids long. Looked up from germline, CDR1 is MNHEY and CDR2 is SVGEGT. V lost 6 bases to trimming and J lost 4 bases; unmatched junction nucleotides: 11.

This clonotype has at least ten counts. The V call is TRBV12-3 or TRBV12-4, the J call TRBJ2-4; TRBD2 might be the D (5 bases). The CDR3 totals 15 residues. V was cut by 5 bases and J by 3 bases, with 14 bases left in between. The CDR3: CASSVQDSDKNIQYF. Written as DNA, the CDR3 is TGTGCCAGCAGTGTTCAGGACTCGGACAAAAACATTCAGTACTTC.

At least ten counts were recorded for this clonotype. The DNA of the CDR3 is TGTGCCAGCAGCTCGGACCATTACGAGCAGTACTTC. Protein: CASSSDHYEQYF. The chain employs TRBV7-9 and TRBJ2-7, with no clear D. Germline-derived CDR1 and CDR2 are SEHNR and FQNEAQ (reference sequence). Trimming took off 4 bases at V and 4 bases at J, with 8 bases between the two ends. The CDR3 is 12 residues long.